This is a list of T cell receptor beta chains from one sample in a study of T cell responses to AZD1222 COVID-19 vaccine. Repertoires were generated with immunoSEQ multiplex PCR, while TCRdb's copy carries only in-frame clones and drops some. The sample lists 77,000 or so clones, 92% occurring once. The sample consisted of peripheral blood, taken on day 0 of MenACWY control vaccination. Every receptor here comes from an adult in good health. CDR3s include the opening cysteine and the closing phenylalanine or tryptophan. D genes are given only for firm matches. Expanded clones get a size class; other rows say once, few or many, or leave the size out.

clone size: few; J gene: TRBJ2-4; D gene: -; V gene: TRBV5-6; CDR3 DNA: TGTGCCAGCAGCCCCCAGGGAAACATTCAGTACTTC; CDR3 protein: CASSPQGNIQYF
clone size: -; J gene: TRBJ2-7; D gene: -; V gene: TRBV28; CDR3 DNA: TGTGCCAGCAGTTTACGGACACTCTACGAGCAGTACTTC; CDR3 protein: CASSLRTLYEQYF
clone size: -; J gene: TRBJ1-1; D gene: -; V gene: TRBV18; CDR3 DNA: TGTGCCAGCTCACCAACTCGAACCAGGGGCACTGAAGCTTTCTTT; CDR3 protein: CASSPTRTRGTEAFF
clone size: once; J gene: TRBJ1-3; D gene: -; V gene: TRBV2; CDR3 DNA: TGTGCCAGCAGTGCGGTCACGACTGGAAACACCATATATTTT; CDR3 protein: CASSAVTTGNTIYF
clone size: -; J gene: TRBJ2-2; D gene: TRBD2; V gene: TRBV7-2; CDR3 DNA: TGTGCCAGCAGCTCAGGACTAGCGGGGACGCAACCGAACACCGGGGAGCTGTTTTTT; CDR3 protein: CASSSGLAGTQPNTGELFF
clone size: -; J gene: TRBJ2-4; D gene: -; V gene: TRBV15; CDR3 DNA: TGTGCCACCAGCAGAGTGCGGGACGAGATTCTAGCCAAAAACATTCAGTACTTC; CDR3 protein: CATSRVRDEILAKNIQYF
clone size: -; J gene: TRBJ2-2; D gene: -; V gene: TRBV11-3; CDR3 DNA: TGTGCCAGCAGCTTATCTGTGAACACCGGGGAGCTGTTTTTT; CDR3 protein: CASSLSVNTGELFF
clone size: -; J gene: TRBJ1-4; D gene: -; V gene: TRBV29-1; CDR3 DNA: TGCAGCGTTGGGTCAGGGCTGGCTAATGAAAAACTGTTTTTT; CDR3 protein: CSVGSGLANEKLFF
clone size: few; J gene: TRBJ2-7; D gene: -; V gene: TRBV12-3/TRBV12-4; CDR3 DNA: TGTGCCAGCAGGCAAGACAACTACGAGCAGTACTTC; CDR3 protein: CASRQDNYEQYF
clone size: -; J gene: TRBJ1-1; D gene: -; V gene: TRBV10-3; CDR3 DNA: TGTGCCATCAGTGAGTCATCAGCTTCTGAAGCTTTCTTT; CDR3 protein: CAISESSASEAFF
clone size: few; J gene: TRBJ1-4; D gene: TRBD1; V gene: TRBV9; CDR3 DNA: TGTGCCAGCAGCGCAATGGGACAGGGGAACAATGAAAAACTGTTTTTT; CDR3 protein: CASSAMGQGNNEKLFF
clone size: -; J gene: TRBJ2-5; D gene: -; V gene: TRBV19; CDR3 DNA: TGTGCCAGTAGTATGTACAGGGCTAGCGAAGAGACCCAGTACTTC; CDR3 protein: CASSMYRASEETQYF
clone size: -; J gene: TRBJ2-2; D gene: TRBD2; V gene: TRBV10-3; CDR3 DNA: TGTGCCATCAGTCGATCTAGCGGGAGGGGGGCCGGGGAGCTGTTTTTT; CDR3 protein: CAISRSSGRGAGELFF
clone size: -; J gene: TRBJ2-5; D gene: -; V gene: TRBV11-2; CDR3 DNA: TGTGCCAGCAGCTTATCGCCCCAAGAGACCCAGTACTTC; CDR3 protein: CASSLSPQETQYF
clone size: -; J gene: TRBJ2-5; D gene: -; V gene: TRBV10-3; CDR3 DNA: TGTGCCATCAGTGGCGGTCTCAGCCGAGAAGAGACCCAGTACTTC; CDR3 protein: CAISGGLSREETQYF
clone size: -; J gene: TRBJ1-4; D gene: -; V gene: TRBV18; CDR3 DNA: TGTGCCAGCTCACCGGGACACCCTAATGAAAAACTGTTTTTT; CDR3 protein: CASSPGHPNEKLFF
clone size: -; J gene: TRBJ2-7; D gene: TRBD1; V gene: TRBV15; CDR3 DNA: TGTGCCACCAGTAAGAGTGATTGGACAGGGAGCTACGAGCAGTACTTC; CDR3 protein: CATSKSDWTGSYEQYF
clone size: -; J gene: TRBJ2-7; D gene: TRBD2; V gene: TRBV27; CDR3 DNA: TGTGCCAGCAGCCTGGGGGAGGGCTACGAGCAGTACTTC; CDR3 protein: CASSLGEGYEQYF
clone size: -; J gene: TRBJ2-3; D gene: TRBD2; V gene: TRBV3-1/TRBV3-2; CDR3 DNA: TGTGCCAGCAGCCTACTAGCGGGAGCCACAGATACGCAGTATTTT; CDR3 protein: CASSLLAGATDTQYF
clone size: -; J gene: TRBJ2-1; D gene: -; V gene: TRBV5-1; CDR3 DNA: TGCGCCAGCAGCGACGGCCCCCGGGTAAACAATGAGCAGTTCTTC; CDR3 protein: CASSDGPRVNNEQFF
clone size: -; J gene: TRBJ2-3; D gene: -; V gene: TRBV5-4; CDR3 DNA: TGTGCCAGCAGCCTGGAAAGCACAGATACGCAGTATTTT; CDR3 protein: CASSLESTDTQYF
clone size: -; J gene: TRBJ1-2; D gene: TRBD1; V gene: TRBV14; CDR3 DNA: TGTGCCAGCAGCCAGTTTGGGACAGGGGTTGGCTACACCTTC; CDR3 protein: CASSQFGTGVGYTF
clone size: -; J gene: TRBJ1-5; D gene: -; V gene: TRBV4-3; CDR3 DNA: TGCGCCAGCAGCCAAACGACGGGTTTCGACCCCCAGCATTTT; CDR3 protein: CASSQTTGFDPQHF
clone size: -; J gene: TRBJ1-6; D gene: -; V gene: TRBV28; CDR3 DNA: TGTGCCAGCAGTTTCCAGACAGGCTCCTATAATTCACCCCTCCACTTT; CDR3 protein: CASSFQTGSYNSPLHF
clone size: -; J gene: TRBJ1-4; D gene: -; V gene: TRBV3-1/TRBV3-2; CDR3 DNA: TGTGCCAGCAGCCAAGACTTCGGGCAACCTAATGAAAAACTGTTTTTT; CDR3 protein: CASSQDFGQPNEKLFF
clone size: -; J gene: TRBJ2-3; D gene: -; V gene: TRBV11-2; CDR3 DNA: TGTGCCAGCAGCCTGGTTGTCGGCTGGCAGTATTTT; CDR3 protein: CASSLVVGWQYF
clone size: -; J gene: TRBJ2-1; D gene: TRBD2; V gene: TRBV7-6; CDR3 DNA: TGTGCCAGCAGCTTAGCGGGGGGGACCCCCTCCTACAATGAGCAGTTCTTC; CDR3 protein: CASSLAGGTPSYNEQFF
clone size: -; J gene: TRBJ2-7; D gene: -; V gene: TRBV7-2; CDR3 DNA: TGTGCCAGCAGCCTTGCCAGGGGTGGACGCGAGCAGTACTTC; CDR3 protein: CASSLARGGREQYF
clone size: -; J gene: TRBJ2-4; D gene: TRBD2; V gene: TRBV2; CDR3 DNA: TGTGCCAGCAGTCCGGGACTAGCGGGGGGGCGGGAAAACATTCAGTACTTC; CDR3 protein: CASSPGLAGGRENIQYF
clone size: -; J gene: TRBJ1-1; D gene: -; V gene: TRBV10-3; CDR3 DNA: TGTGCCATCAGTGGTTCGACAGGAATTAACACTGAAGCTTTCTTT; CDR3 protein: CAISGSTGINTEAFF
clone size: -; J gene: TRBJ1-6; D gene: -; V gene: TRBV4-3; CDR3 DNA: TGCGCCAGCAGCCTTAGCTACCGGGTCTCTAATTCACCCCTCCACTTT; CDR3 protein: CASSLSYRVSNSPLHF
clone size: -; J gene: TRBJ1-2; D gene: -; V gene: TRBV28; CDR3 DNA: TGTGCCAGCACCCTATTCGGAGGCGGAGGCTACACCTTC; CDR3 protein: CASTLFGGGGYTF
clone size: -; J gene: TRBJ2-5; D gene: TRBD2; V gene: TRBV7-2; CDR3 DNA: TGTGCCAGCAGCTTAGCGCTAGCGGGGACGGAGACCCAGTACTTC; CDR3 protein: CASSLALAGTETQYF
clone size: -; J gene: TRBJ2-1; D gene: TRBD1; V gene: TRBV3-1/TRBV3-2; CDR3 DNA: TGTGCCAGCAGCCCTACAGGGGCGTATGAGCAGTTCTTC; CDR3 protein: CASSPTGAYEQFF
clone size: -; J gene: TRBJ2-5; D gene: TRBD1; V gene: TRBV5-6; CDR3 DNA: TGTGCCAGCAGCTTCCGGGACAGGGGATTAGAGACCCAGTACTTC; CDR3 protein: CASSFRDRGLETQYF
clone size: -; J gene: TRBJ2-3; D gene: TRBD2; V gene: TRBV7-6; CDR3 DNA: TGTGCCAGCAGCTTTGGGCTAGCGGGAGGGACAGATACGCAGTATTTT; CDR3 protein: CASSFGLAGGTDTQYF
clone size: -; J gene: TRBJ1-6; D gene: -; V gene: TRBV7-6; CDR3 DNA: TGTGCCAGCAGCTCAGGGGCCTTCTATAATTCACCCCTCCACTTT; CDR3 protein: CASSSGAFYNSPLHF